The 30 T cell receptor beta chains presented below share a single source sample, sequenced in a study of cytomegalovirus exposure and HLA in healthy donors. In the PCR, 60 Vbeta and 13 Jbeta primers were used. Sequenced by immunoSEQ multiplex PCR; TCRdb stores in-frame clones only, minus some. The sample comprises some 140,000 clones, approximately 85% of which are singletons, and under 8.5% rests with the top ten. The sample comprised PBMCs. The receptors here all came from a woman aged 30 to 39 in good health and CMV-seropositive.

This rearrangement joins TRBV5-6 to TRBJ2-3; no clear D. The CDR3 sequence is 13 residues long. V was cut by 3 bases and J by 3 bases, with 8 bases left in between. Per germline, CDR1 SGHDT and CDR2 YYEEEE. The DNA for the CDR3 is TGTGCCAGCAGCTCCGGTCCTACAGATACGCAGTATTTT. This gives the protein CASSSGPTDTQYF.

This chain uses TRBV6-5 with TRBJ1-2, with 7 bases aligning to TRBD1. Germline V CDR1 and CDR2: MNHEY, SVGAGI. With V trimmed by 5 bases and J by 4 bases, 7 bases remained unmatched. This CDR3 has 14 amino acids. CDR3 loop: CASSRQGWSYGYTF. The CDR3 DNA reads as TGTGCCAGCAGTAGACAGGGTTGGAGCTATGGCTACACCTTC.

This sequence joins TRBV19 and TRBJ2-7; 14 bases map to TRBD2. Germline values: CDR1 LNHDA, CDR2 SQIVND (reference sequence). With V trimmed by 6 bases and J by 5 bases, 6 bases remained unmatched. The CDR3 runs to 15 residues. Here the CDR3 reads CASRTGTSGSDEQYF. CDR3 coding DNA: TGTGCCAGTAGGACCGGGACTAGCGGGAGCGACGAGCAGTACTTC.

This clone was recorded only once. This chain connects TRBV28 to TRBJ1-5; no clear D. Trimming stripped 6 bases from V and 8 bases from J, with 17 bases between. The CDR3 runs to 14 residues. Germline V gene sequence: CDR1 MDHEN, CDR2 SYDVKM. In DNA form, the CDR3 reads TGTGCCAGCAGAGCAACAACGGGGTTTGAGCCCCAGCATTTT. Translated, it gives CASRATTGFEPQHF.

The chain joins TRBV28 to TRBJ2-2, with TRBD1 as a possible D gene (5 bases). Trimming removed 6 bases from V and 10 bases from J, with 12 bases in between. From germline, CDR1 is MDHEN and CDR2 SYDVKM. The CDR3 is 12 amino acids. CDR3 coding DNA: TGTGCCAGCAGATCATCCAGGGAGGAGCTGTTTTTT. Translated, it gives CASRSSREELFF.

The chain is built from TRBV6-5 and TRBJ2-4; tentative D call: TRBD1 (7 bases). Trimming took off 2 bases at V and 6 bases at J, with 14 bases between the two ends. This CDR3 is 15 amino acids long. Germline CDR1 and CDR2: MNHEY and SVGAGI. This chain's CDR3 is CASSYRQGGTNIQYF. Written as DNA, the CDR3 is TGTGCCAGCAGTTACCGGCAGGGGGGTACAAACATTCAGTACTTC.

The chain carries TRBV27 and TRBJ2-1; 11 nucleotides align to TRBD2. The CDR3 is 15 amino acids. CDR1 is MNHEY, CDR2 SMNVEV, per germline (reference sequence). With 6 bases clipped from V and 8 bases from J, the junction kept 9 bases outside the gene matches. The CDR3 sequence: CASSLAGGPGDEQFF. For the CDR3, the DNA is TGTGCCAGCAGCTTAGCGGGGGGGCCTGGGGATGAGCAGTTCTTC.

Details on this clone: At one of its ends the junction is not consistent with the germline gene, which may arise from a read error. The J gene is TRBJ2-5, the V gene TRBV19; TRBD2 matches 10 bases. The length of the CDR3 is 15 residues. The germline CDR1 and CDR2 sequences are LNHDA and SQIVND (reference sequence). The CDR3 DNA is TGTGTCAGTAGTATTAGTAGCGGGGGGACGGAGACCCAGTACTTC. Amino acid sequence: CVSSISSGGTETQYF.

The chain uses TRBV28 and TRBJ2-1; possibly TRBD2 for D (7 bases). The CDR3 totals 14 residues. V was cut by 8 bases and J by 7 bases, with 18 bases left in between. The germline gives CDR1 MDHEN, CDR2 SYDVKM. CDR3 bases: TGTGCCAGCGTCACAGGGAGGGGGGAGAATGAGCAGTTCTTC. It codes for CASVTGRGENEQFF.

CDR3 in DNA: TGCAGCGTTGGGGGGGTACGAGAGACCCAGTACTTC. It yields the protein CSVGGVRETQYF. The chain carries TRBV29-1 and TRBJ2-5; D may be TRBD2 (6 bases). V lost 4 bases and J 4 bases, leaving 10 bases between the germline ends. The CDR3 consists of 12 residues. Germline values: CDR1 SQVTM, CDR2 ANQGSEA.

The chain joins TRBV2 to TRBJ1-4; 7 positions agree with TRBD1. V shed 5 bases, J shed 3 bases, and the junction held 6 bases outside the gene matches. CDR3 length: 15 amino acids. CDR1 is SNHLY and CDR2 is FYNNEI in the germline V gene. In DNA, the CDR3 is TGTGCCAGCAGTTTTACAGGGGTCGCTAATGAAAAACTGTTTTTT. It encodes CASSFTGVANEKLFF.

CDR3 DNA sequence: TGTGCCGGGTATGGGCCGGACTATGGCTACACCTTC. Protein sequence: CAGYGPDYGYTF. J is TRBJ1-2 and V is TRBV28; D unresolved. The germline V gene encodes CDR1 MDHEN and CDR2 SYDVKM. The CDR3 contains 12 residues. The germline V and J ends were trimmed by 11 bases and 3 bases, with 13 bases remaining between them.

This clone was seen once. V is TRBV2 and J is TRBJ1-4, with TRBD1 matching over 7 bases. In germline, CDR1 is SNHLY, CDR2 FYNNEI. This CDR3 has 14 amino acids. The V gene end was trimmed by 6 bases and the J gene end by 7 bases; junction bases not matched to a gene: 8. The CDR3: CASRDREESEKLFF. The CDR3 region has the DNA TGTGCCAGCAGAGACAGGGAGGAGTCTGAAAAACTGTTTTTT. The full variable domain, with the rest looked up from reference TRBV2 and TRBJ1-4, is EPEVTQTPSHQVTQMGQEVILRCVPISNHLYFYWYRQILGQKVEFLVSFYNNEISEKSEIFDDQFSVERPDGSNFTLKIRSTKLEDSAMYFCASRDREESEKLFFGSGTQLSVL.

This sequence joins TRBV5-1 and TRBJ2-2, with D possibly being TRBD2 (5 bases). The V and J ends lost 5 bases and 8 bases respectively, with 16 bases between them. CDR1 is SGHRS and CDR2 is YFSETQ in the germline V gene. CDR3 size: 14 residues. CDR3 sequence (DNA): TGCGCCAGCAGTTACGGACCGGACTCAGGGGAGCTGTTTTTT. This gives the protein CASSYGPDSGELFF.

The chain has TRBV30 and TRBJ1-1; D gene uncertain. V lost 5 bases to trimming and J lost 6 bases, with 16 bases between them. The CDR3 runs 13 residues. CDR1 GTSNPN and CDR2 SVGIG come from the germline V gene (reference sequence). Written as DNA, the CDR3 is TGTGCCTGGGCCCCACAGATTTGGTCTGAAGCTTTCTTT. This sequence encodes CAWAPQIWSEAFF.

The chain is built from TRBV4-1 and TRBJ2-1; TRBD2 agrees at 10 bases. This CDR3 has 16 amino acids. Germline V CDR1 and CDR2: MGHRA, YSYEKL. V lost 2 bases and J lost 4; bases outside the gene matches: 5. DNA for the CDR3: TGCGCCAGCAGCCAAAAGGGGACTAGCGCTTACAATGAGCAGTTCTTC. This translates into CASSQKGTSAYNEQFF.

Regarding this clone: Other DNA variants within this sample encode the same CDR3. The chain uses TRBV2 and TRBJ1-2; D is perhaps TRBD1 (5 bases). V lost 6 bases to trimming and J lost 0 bases, with 8 bases between them. The CDR3 runs to 13 residues. Germline V gives CDR1 SNHLY, CDR2 FYNNEI. CDR3 in amino acids: CASSAGPNYGYTF. CDR3 sequence (DNA): TGTGCCAGCAGCGCGGGACCTAACTATGGCTACACCTTC.

The chain has TRBV10-3 and TRBJ1-1, with unresolved D. The V gene's germline CDR1 is ENHRY and CDR2 SYGVKD. V was shortened by 2 bases and J by 5 bases, with 12 bases between the two germline ends. The CDR3 is 14 residues long. The chain's CDR3 is CAISEMGGKTEAFF. Written as DNA, the CDR3 is TGTGCCATCAGTGAGATGGGAGGAAAGACTGAAGCTTTCTTT.

The chain employs TRBV5-1 and TRBJ2-3, with 7 bases that match TRBD1. The V and J ends lost 5 bases and 1 base, in that order; junction bases with no gene match: 4. In germline, CDR1 is SGHRS, CDR2 YFSETQ. The CDR3 is 14 residues long. CDR3: CASSPGQRTDTQYF. In DNA form, the CDR3 reads TGCGCCAGCAGTCCGGGACAGCGCACAGATACGCAGTATTTT.

The chain has TRBV28 and TRBJ2-6, with unresolved D. V lost 9 bases to trimming and J lost 1 base, with 10 bases between them. CDR3 size: 14 residues. CDR1 and CDR2 from the germline V gene are MDHEN and SYDVKM. The CDR3 region has the DNA TGTGCCAGTAATCAGGTATCTGGGGCCAACGTCCTGACTTTC. Translation: CASNQVSGANVLTF.

The chain recombines TRBV5-4 with TRBJ2-5, with D maybe TRBD1 (5 bases). V dropped 0 bases and J dropped 4 bases, with 13 bases sitting between them. The CDR3 is 15 amino acids. Germline V gene sequence: CDR1 SGHNT, CDR2 YYREEE (reference sequence). CDR3 in amino acids: CASSLVLQGLETQYF. As DNA, the CDR3 is TGTGCCAGCAGCTTGGTCCTGCAGGGATTAGAGACCCAGTACTTC.

The V call is TRBV6-1, the J call TRBJ2-7; D perhaps matches TRBD1 (6 bases). V gave up 7 bases and J gave up 4 bases, with 11 bases separating them. The CDR3 length is 12 residues. The germline CDR1 and CDR2 sequences are MNHNS and SASEGT. The DNA of the CDR3 is TGTGCCAGCAATAGGGGGAATTACGAGCAGTACTTC. It encodes CASNRGNYEQYF.

The chain recombines TRBV9 with TRBJ2-5, with a possible D match to TRBD2 (6 bases). Gene TRBJ2-7 matches the end of the DNA better, so the J call may be wrong. The CDR3 has 17 amino acids. Germline V gene data show CDR1 as SGDLS and CDR2 as YYNGEE. CDR3 nucleotide sequence: TGTGCCAGCAGCCCCCAGGAGGGAGCCCCCCTCGACTACGAGCAGTACTTC. Its protein is CASSPQEGAPLDYEQYF.

The sample holds one count of this clone. V gene TRBV7-2 combines with J gene TRBJ2-1; 7 nucleotides match TRBD2. In germline, CDR1 is SGHTA, CDR2 FQGNSA. The CDR3 extends over 15 amino acids. The V gene end was trimmed by 4 bases and the J gene end by 4 bases; junction bases not matched to a gene: 7. DNA of the CDR3: TGTGCCAGCAGCTCAACTAGCGACCGGTACAATGAGCAGTTCTTC. Translating gives CASSSTSDRYNEQFF.

This clone was detected a few times. V gene TRBV15 combines with J gene TRBJ1-2; maybe TRBD1 (6 bases). The V end lost 1 base, the J end lost 4 bases, and 19 bases lay between the germline ends. CDR1 is LNHNV, CDR2 YYDKDF, per germline (reference sequence). This CDR3 region has 17 residues. The DNA of the CDR3 is TGTGCCACCAGCAGAGGGCGCAGCATGGGGGCTGGCTATGGCTACACCTTC. It yields the protein CATSRGRSMGAGYGYTF.

The rearrangement joins TRBV19 to TRBJ2-3, with D possibly being TRBD2 (6 bases). The CDR3 covers 15 residues. V gave up 3 bases and J gave up 1 base, with 11 bases separating them. The germline V gene has CDR1 LNHDA and CDR2 SQIVND (reference sequence). The CDR3: CASSIQPGGTDTQYF. The CDR3 nucleotides are TGTGCCAGTAGTATTCAGCCGGGGGGCACAGATACGCAGTATTTT.

This clone was seen more than once but under ten times. The chain is built from TRBV7-3 and TRBJ1-2; 10 bases agree with TRBD1. CDR1 and CDR2 (germline): SGHTA, FQGTGA. Losses at the gene ends were 6 bases for V and 4 bases for J; bases not matched to a gene: 11. The CDR3 length is 16 residues. Here the CDR3 reads CASSRTGTGDFYGYTF. As DNA, the CDR3 is TGTGCCAGCAGTCGTACCGGGACAGGGGATTTCTATGGCTACACCTTC.

This clone was seen only a few times. The chain couples TRBV19 to TRBJ1-5; tentatively, D is TRBD1 (5 bases). Trimming took 7 bases from V and 4 from J, leaving 14 bases between them. Germline loops: CDR1 LNHDA, CDR2 SQIVND (reference sequence). CDR3 length: 14 residues. The CDR3 here is CASTPWGVNQPQHF. DNA of the CDR3: TGTGCCAGTACCCCATGGGGGGTGAATCAGCCCCAGCATTTT.

V usage is TRBV9 and J usage is TRBJ1-2, with TRBD1 matching 8 bases. Per germline, CDR1 SGDLS and CDR2 YYNGEE. Germline trimming cut 3 bases from V and 4 bases from J; bases unmatched to any gene: 5. The CDR3 sequence is 14 residues long. CDR3 nucleotide sequence: TGTGCCAGCAGCGCCCACAGGGGGTCCTATGGCTACACCTTC. It encodes CASSAHRGSYGYTF.

The chain joins TRBV10-2 to TRBJ2-5; 11 nucleotides match TRBD2. The V segment lost 3 bases and the J segment 11 bases; nucleotides outside the gene matches: 17. CDR3 length: 17 residues. Germline values: CDR1 WSHSY, CDR2 SAAADI. The CDR3 DNA reads TGCGCCAGCAGTGACCTCCTTAGCGGGAGGGCCAGTGGAGAGCAGTACTTC. Amino acids: CASSDLLSGRASGEQYF.